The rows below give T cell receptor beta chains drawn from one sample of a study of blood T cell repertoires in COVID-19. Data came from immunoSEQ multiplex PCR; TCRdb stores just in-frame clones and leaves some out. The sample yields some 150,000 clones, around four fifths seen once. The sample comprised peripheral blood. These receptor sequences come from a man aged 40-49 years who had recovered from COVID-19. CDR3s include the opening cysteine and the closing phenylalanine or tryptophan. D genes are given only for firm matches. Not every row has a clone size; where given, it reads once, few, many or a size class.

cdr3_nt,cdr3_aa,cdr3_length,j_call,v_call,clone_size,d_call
TGTGCCAGCAGCGCGGACAGGGATGCCAAAAACATTCAGTACTTC,CASSADRDAKNIQYF,15,TRBJ2-4,TRBV3-1/TRBV3-2,-,TRBD1
TGTGCCAGCAGTTCGGCTAGCGAATCCTACGAGCAGTACTTC,CASSSASESYEQYF,14,TRBJ2-7,TRBV6-2/TRBV6-3,once,-
TGTGCCAGCAGCTACTTCTATGGCTACACCTTC,CASSYFYGYTF,11,TRBJ1-2,TRBV13,-,-
TGTGCCATCAGTGGGGTCCGACTGACTAGCGGACGAAATGAGCAGTTCTTC,CAISGVRLTSGRNEQFF,17,TRBJ2-1,TRBV10-3,-,TRBD2
TGTGCCAGCAGACCCGGACTAGCGGCCTCCTACGAGCAGTACTTC,CASRPGLAASYEQYF,15,TRBJ2-7,TRBV5-6,once,TRBD2
TGCGCCAGCAGCTTGCTCGGCAGGGGGCATGACTATGGCTACACCTTC,CASSLLGRGHDYGYTF,16,TRBJ1-2,TRBV5-1,-,TRBD1
TGTGCCAGCAGTCTAGCGGGGAGCTCCTACAATGAGCAGTTCTTC,CASSLAGSSYNEQFF,15,TRBJ2-1,TRBV11-2,-,TRBD2
TGTGCCAGCACCCTCCGGGACAGTTTCAATCAGCCCCAGCATTTT,CASTLRDSFNQPQHF,15,TRBJ1-5,TRBV28,-,TRBD1
TGTGCCAGCAACACCCCCCTGGTTCATGAGCAGTTCTTC,CASNTPLVHEQFF,13,TRBJ2-1,TRBV28,few,-
TGTGCCAGTAGTATAGACGGGGACACTGAAGCTTTCTTT,CASSIDGDTEAFF,13,TRBJ1-1,TRBV19,few,-
TGCAGCGTTGACTGGGCTTCAGGGTGGGGCTACACCTTC,CSVDWASGWGYTF,13,TRBJ1-2,TRBV29-1,-,-